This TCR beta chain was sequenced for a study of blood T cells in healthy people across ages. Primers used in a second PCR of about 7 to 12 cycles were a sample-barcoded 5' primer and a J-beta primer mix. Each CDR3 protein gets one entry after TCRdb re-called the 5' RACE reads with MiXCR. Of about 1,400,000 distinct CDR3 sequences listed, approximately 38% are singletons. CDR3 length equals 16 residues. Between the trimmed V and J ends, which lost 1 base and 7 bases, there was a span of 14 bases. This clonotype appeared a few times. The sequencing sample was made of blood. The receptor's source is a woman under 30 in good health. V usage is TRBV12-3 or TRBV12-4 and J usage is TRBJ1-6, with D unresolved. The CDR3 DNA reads TGTGCCAGCAGTTTAGGACGGCTGGGTAAGAATTCACCCCTCCACTTT. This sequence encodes CASSLGRLGKNSPLHF.